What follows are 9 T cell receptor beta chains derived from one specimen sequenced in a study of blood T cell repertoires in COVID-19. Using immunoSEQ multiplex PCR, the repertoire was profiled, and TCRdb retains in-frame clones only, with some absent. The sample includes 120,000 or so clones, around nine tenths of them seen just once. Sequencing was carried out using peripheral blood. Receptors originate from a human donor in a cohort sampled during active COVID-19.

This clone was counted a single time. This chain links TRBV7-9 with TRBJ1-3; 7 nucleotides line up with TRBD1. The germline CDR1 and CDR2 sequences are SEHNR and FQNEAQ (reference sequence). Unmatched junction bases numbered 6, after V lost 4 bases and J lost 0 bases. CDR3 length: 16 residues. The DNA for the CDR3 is TGTGCCAGCAGCTCCTCAGGGGGAAGCTCTGGAAACACCATATATTTT. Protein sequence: CASSSSGGSSGNTIYF.

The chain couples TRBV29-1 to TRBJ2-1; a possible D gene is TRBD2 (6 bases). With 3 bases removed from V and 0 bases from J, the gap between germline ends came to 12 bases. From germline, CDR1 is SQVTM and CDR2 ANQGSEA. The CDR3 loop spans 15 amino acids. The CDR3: CSVDTGGVSYNEQFF. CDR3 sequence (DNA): TGCAGCGTTGATACTGGCGGGGTCTCCTACAATGAGCAGTTCTTC.

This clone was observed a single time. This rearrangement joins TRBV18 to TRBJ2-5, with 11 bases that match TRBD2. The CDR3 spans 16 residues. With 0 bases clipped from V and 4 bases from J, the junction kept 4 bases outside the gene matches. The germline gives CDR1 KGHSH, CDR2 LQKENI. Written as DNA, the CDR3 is TGTGCCAGCTCACCACCGTTAGCGGGGGGGCGAGAGACCCAGTACTTC. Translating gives CASSPPLAGGRETQYF.

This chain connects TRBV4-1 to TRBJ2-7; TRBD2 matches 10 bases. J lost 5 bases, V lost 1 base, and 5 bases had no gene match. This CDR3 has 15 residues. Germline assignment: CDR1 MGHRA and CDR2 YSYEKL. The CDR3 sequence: CASSQVSSGSHEQYF. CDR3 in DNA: TGCGCCAGCAGCCAAGTTTCTAGCGGGAGCCACGAGCAGTACTTC.

CDR3 in DNA: TGTGCCAGCAGCAGACGGACTAGCGGGGGTTACAATGAGCAGTTCTTC. Translation gives CASSRRTSGGYNEQFF. The chain links TRBV11-1 to TRBJ2-1; TRBD2 agrees at 13 bases. Per the germline V gene, CDR1 is SGHAT and CDR2 is FQDESV (reference sequence). This CDR3 has 16 amino acids. Trimming at V came to 5 bases and at J to 4 bases, leaving 5 bases not matched to a gene.

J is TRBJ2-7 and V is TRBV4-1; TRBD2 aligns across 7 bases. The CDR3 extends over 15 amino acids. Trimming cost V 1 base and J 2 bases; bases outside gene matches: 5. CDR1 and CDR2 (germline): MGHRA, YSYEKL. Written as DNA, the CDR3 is TGCGCCAGCAGCCAAGGGCTAGCGGCACCCTACGAGCAGTACTTC. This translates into CASSQGLAAPYEQYF.

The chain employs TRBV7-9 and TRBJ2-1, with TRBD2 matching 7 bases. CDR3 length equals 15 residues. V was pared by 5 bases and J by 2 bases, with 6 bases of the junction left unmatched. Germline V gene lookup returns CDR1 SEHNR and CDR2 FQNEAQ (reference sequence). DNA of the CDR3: TGTGCCAGCAGCCCCGGGGGGAATACCTACAATGAGCAGTTCTTC. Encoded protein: CASSPGGNTYNEQFF.

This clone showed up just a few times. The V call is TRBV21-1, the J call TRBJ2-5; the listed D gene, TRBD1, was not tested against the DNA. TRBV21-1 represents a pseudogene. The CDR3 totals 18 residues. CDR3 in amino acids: CASSRIPGHWIKQETQYF. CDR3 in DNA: TGTGCCAGCAGCAGGATTCCGGGACATTGGATAAAACAAGAGACCCAGTACTTC.

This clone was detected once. The CDR3 DNA reads as TGCGCCAGCAGCTGGACAGGGGCTAATAATTCACCCCTCCACTTT. It encodes CASSWTGANNSPLHF. The rearrangement links TRBV5-1 to TRBJ1-6, with 9 bases lining up with TRBD1. The CDR3 runs 15 residues. Per the germline V gene, CDR1 is SGHRS and CDR2 is YFSETQ. J was trimmed by 5 bases and V by 3 bases; bases with no gene match: 3. The variable domain in full, with the rest retrieved from reference TRBV5-1 and TRBJ1-6, is KAGVTQTPRYLIKTRGQQVTLSCSPISGHRSVSWYQQTPGQGLQFLFEYFSETQRNKGNFPGRFSGRQFSNSRSEMNVSTLELGDSALYLCASSWTGANNSPLHFGNGTRLTVT.